This T cell receptor (beta chain) was profiled in a study of blood T cell repertoires in COVID-19. The CDR3 spans 16 residues. The V gene's germline CDR1 is LGHNT and CDR2 FRNRAP. Trimming took off 5 bases at V and 3 bases at J, with 19 bases between the two ends. Here immunoSEQ multiplex PCR was the method, and the copy in TCRdb shows in-frame clones only, minus some. The sample yields hundreds of thousands of clones, about 88% seen once. The sequenced sample consisted of peripheral blood. The chain has TRBV12-5 and TRBJ2-5, with D perhaps matching TRBD2 (6 bases). The origin of this receptor is a woman aged 40 to 50 who had recovered from COVID-19. CDR3 nucleotides: TGTGCTAGTGGTCCGCGGAGTGGATGGGAGGAAGAGACCCAGTACTTC. Translation: CASGPRSGWEEETQYF.